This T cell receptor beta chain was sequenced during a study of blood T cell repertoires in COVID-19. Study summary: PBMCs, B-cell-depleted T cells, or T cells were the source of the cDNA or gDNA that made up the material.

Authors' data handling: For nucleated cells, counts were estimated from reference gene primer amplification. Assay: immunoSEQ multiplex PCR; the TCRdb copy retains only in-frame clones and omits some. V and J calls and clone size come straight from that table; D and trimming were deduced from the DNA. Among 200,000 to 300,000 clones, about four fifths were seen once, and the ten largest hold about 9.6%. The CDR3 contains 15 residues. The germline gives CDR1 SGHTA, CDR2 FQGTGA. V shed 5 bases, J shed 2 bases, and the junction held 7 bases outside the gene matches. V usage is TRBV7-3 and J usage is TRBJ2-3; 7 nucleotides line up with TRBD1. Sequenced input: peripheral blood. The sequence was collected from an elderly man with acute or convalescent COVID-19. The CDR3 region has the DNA TGTGCCAGCAGCCGGTCACAGGGGTACACAGATACGCAGTATTTT. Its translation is CASSRSQGYTDTQYF.